Below are 23 T cell receptor beta chains sequenced from a single sample in a study of cytomegalovirus exposure and HLA in healthy donors. Vbeta (60) and Jbeta (13) primers were used in the PCR. Produced via immunoSEQ multiplex PCR; TCRdb's table is partial and in-frame only. In the table there are 190,000 or so clones, less than 85% of which are singletons. Sequencing was performed on PBMCs. These receptor sequences come from a boy aged 10-17 years in good health and CMV-seronegative.

The J gene is TRBJ2-5, the V gene TRBV5-4, with 15 bases matching TRBD2. CDR3 length equals 16 residues. CDR1 is SGHNT and CDR2 is YYREEE in the germline V gene (reference sequence). The V and J ends lost 3 bases and 5 bases, in that order; junction bases with no gene match: 5. This CDR3 is CASSWGLAGGEETQYF. Written as DNA, the CDR3 is TGTGCCAGCAGCTGGGGACTAGCGGGGGGCGAGGAGACCCAGTACTTC. Using reference TRBV5-4 and TRBJ2-5 for the parts outside the CDR3, the full variable domain is ETGVTQSPTHLIKTRGQQVTLRCSSQSGHNTVSWYQQALGQGPQFIFQYYREEENGRGNFPPRFSGLQFPNYSSELNVNALELDDSALYLCASSWGLAGGEETQYFGPGTRLLVL.

V is TRBV18 and J is TRBJ1-5; tentative D call: TRBD1 (5 bases). The V gene lost 3 bases and the J gene lost 4 bases, with 16 bases spanning the gap. The germline V gene encodes CDR1 KGHSH and CDR2 LQKENI. CDR3 length: 16 residues. For the CDR3, the DNA is TGTGCCAGCTCACCCCTCGGGGAGGGGTCGAATCAGCCCCAGCATTTT. Protein product: CASSPLGEGSNQPQHF.

The chain links TRBV5-5 to TRBJ1-1; D call uncertain. Germline-derived CDR1 and CDR2 are SGHKS and YYEKEE (reference sequence). Trimming stripped 2 bases from V and 0 bases from J, with 11 bases between. This CDR3 spans 15 amino acids. CDR3 nucleotide sequence: TGTGCCAGCAGCTTATTCGACACCTTGAACACTGAAGCTTTCTTT. Translation gives CASSLFDTLNTEAFF.

The chain couples TRBV7-2 to TRBJ2-3; tentatively, D is TRBD1 (5 bases). In germline, CDR1 is SGHTA, CDR2 FQGNSA. The CDR3 totals 16 residues. With 5 bases removed from V and 4 bases from J, the gap between germline ends came to 19 bases. This CDR3 reads CASSPSVAEGADTQYF. The CDR3 nucleotides read TGTGCCAGCAGCCCCTCGGTTGCCGAAGGGGCAGATACGCAGTATTTT.

The table lists this clone with a few counts. The chain combines TRBV9 with TRBJ1-1; D not certain. The ends were cut back, 4 bases at V and 3 bases at J, with 10 bases in the middle. The germline gives CDR1 SGDLS, CDR2 YYNGEE. This CDR3 region has 13 residues. In DNA form, the CDR3 reads TGTGCCAGCAGCCCCCGGCGGGACACTGAAGCTTTCTTT. It yields the protein CASSPRRDTEAFF.

Points on this clone: The junction shows a germline mismatch at one end, possibly a read error. V and J are TRBV7-9 and TRBJ2-7, with 9 bases matching TRBD1. CDR3 length: 14 residues. Germline values: CDR1 SEHNR, CDR2 FQNEAQ (reference sequence). The DNA for the CDR3 is TGTGCCAGCAGCCCAGGGACAGGGTCCTACGAGCAGTGCTTC. Residues: CASSPGTGSYEQCF.

The rearrangement links TRBV15 to TRBJ1-2; TRBD1 matches at 10 bases. The junction had 9 bases not matched to a gene; V was cut back by 5 bases and J by 6 bases. The CDR3 sequence is 15 residues long. The V gene's germline CDR1 is LNHNV and CDR2 YYDKDF (reference sequence). The CDR3 region is CATSRPGTGADGYTF. DNA of the CDR3: TGTGCCACCAGCCGACCCGGGACAGGGGCTGATGGCTACACCTTC.

This clone was counted a few times. The chain links TRBV30 to TRBJ2-1; TRBD1 agrees at 7 bases. Germline values: CDR1 GTSNPN, CDR2 SVGIG (reference sequence). The CDR3 is 11 amino acids. J gave up 6 bases and V 4 bases, and 0 bases lay outside the gene matches. CDR3 loop: CAWTGGNEQFF. The CDR3 region has the DNA TGTGCCTGGACAGGGGGCAATGAGCAGTTCTTC. The complete variable domain, with remaining parts taken from reference TRBV30 and TRBJ2-1, reads SQTIHQWPATLVQPVGSPLSLECTVEGTSNPNLYWYRQAAGRGLQLLFYSVGIGQISSEVPQNLSASRPQDRQFILSSKKLLLSDSGFYLCAWTGGNEQFFGPGTRLTVL.

V gene TRBV5-1 combines with J gene TRBJ1-1; TRBD1 matches 8 bases. Germline CDR1 is SGHRS and CDR2 is YFSETQ. The CDR3 sequence is 16 residues long. Trimming took 1 base from V and 4 from J; bases not matched to a gene: 9. DNA for the CDR3: TGCGCCAGCAGCTTGCGGCAGGGGGCGGTTCCCACTGAAGCTTTCTTT. Protein sequence: CASSLRQGAVPTEAFF.

The chain has TRBV2 and TRBJ1-5, with 9 bases that match TRBD1. The junction had 9 bases not matched to a gene; V was cut back by 3 bases and J by 3 bases. The CDR3 sequence is 17 residues long. The germline V gene encodes CDR1 SNHLY and CDR2 FYNNEI. CDR3 in DNA: TGTGCCAGCAGTGATAGCTGGGGACAGGGTAACAATCAGCCCCAGCATTTT. Translated, it gives CASSDSWGQGNNQPQHF.

The chain carries TRBV9 and TRBJ1-1; TRBD1 might be the D (6 bases). The germline V gene encodes CDR1 SGDLS and CDR2 YYNGEE. Trimming left V 4 bases short and J 1 base short, with 11 bases between. The length of the CDR3 is 14 residues. Written as DNA, the CDR3 is TGTGCCAGCAGCTTAACGGACAGGAACACTGAAGCTTTCTTT. Residues: CASSLTDRNTEAFF.

The genes are TRBV18 and TRBJ2-5; 7 positions match TRBD1. The germline gives CDR1 KGHSH, CDR2 LQKENI. This CDR3 region has 13 residues. V was pared by 7 bases and J by 1 base, with 3 bases of the junction left unmatched. The CDR3 loop is CASLSGGQETQYF. The CDR3 nucleotides are TGTGCCAGCTTATCAGGGGGCCAAGAGACCCAGTACTTC.

The V call is TRBV5-6, the J call TRBJ2-5; tentative D call: TRBD1 (5 bases). The CDR3 has 16 residues. Germline values: CDR1 SGHDT, CDR2 YYEEEE. The V gene lost 2 bases and the J gene lost 2 bases, with 16 bases spanning the gap. Written as DNA, the CDR3 is TGTGCCAGCAGCTTCTCCGTGGGGCAGACTCAAGAGACCCAGTACTTC. Translating gives CASSFSVGQTQETQYF.

This chain uses TRBV30 with TRBJ2-7; 9 bases are shared with TRBD1. CDR3 length: 13 amino acids. The V segment lost 1 base and the J segment 7 bases; nucleotides outside the gene matches: 5. CDR1 is GTSNPN, CDR2 SVGIG, per germline (reference sequence). CDR3 loop: CAWSGTGVSEQYF. The DNA for the CDR3 is TGTGCCTGGAGTGGGACAGGGGTTTCGGAGCAGTACTTC.

This clone was recorded a few times. The chain links TRBV2 to TRBJ2-1; 15 bases are a match to TRBD2. Trimming removed 5 bases from V and 14 bases from J; junction bases left unmatched: 16. CDR1 SNHLY and CDR2 FYNNEI come from the germline V gene. The CDR3 spans 17 residues. CDR3 amino acids: CASSSNPLGTSGRYEFF. The CDR3 DNA follows: TGTGCCAGCAGTTCTAATCCCCTCGGGACTAGCGGGAGGTATGAGTTCTTC.

The rearrangement joins TRBV4-1 to TRBJ1-4; the D is unclear. The CDR3 loop spans 16 amino acids. In germline, CDR1 is MGHRA, CDR2 YSYEKL. V was clipped by 3 bases and J by 5 bases, with 16 bases between them. CDR3: CASSQGGGMGNEKLFF. In DNA form, the CDR3 reads TGCGCCAGCAGCCAGGGAGGCGGGATGGGGAATGAAAAACTGTTTTTT.

The chain carries TRBV19 and TRBJ1-1; D is uncertain. Trimming removed 6 bases at V and 5 bases at J, with 10 bases between. CDR1 and CDR2 from the germline V gene are LNHDA and SQIVND (reference sequence). CDR3 size: 12 residues. The CDR3 nucleotides are TGTGCCAGTAGCCCAGGATGGACTGAAGCTTTCTTT. This encodes CASSPGWTEAFF. The complete variable domain, with remaining parts taken from reference TRBV19 and TRBJ1-1, reads DGGITQSPKYLFRKEGQNVTLSCEQNLNHDAMYWYRQDPGQGLRLIYYSQIVNDFQKGDIAEGYSVSREKKESFPLTVTSAQKNPTAFYLCASSPGWTEAFFGQGTRLTVV.

V gene TRBV11-3 combines with J gene TRBJ2-5; 8 bases are shared with TRBD1. The CDR3 runs to 16 residues. With 5 bases clipped from V and 1 base from J, the junction kept 9 bases outside the gene matches. Germline lookup yields CDR1 SGHNT and CDR2 YENEEA. CDR3 protein: CASSANTGQGQETQYF. The CDR3 DNA reads TGTGCCAGCAGCGCCAACACCGGACAGGGCCAAGAGACCCAGTACTTC.

The rearrangement joins TRBV27 to TRBJ1-2; D perhaps matches TRBD1 (6 bases). The CDR3 runs to 13 residues. V was clipped by 6 bases and J by 2 bases, with 10 bases between them. The germline V gene has CDR1 MNHEY and CDR2 SMNVEV (reference sequence). The CDR3 sequence is CASSSTGNYGYTF. In nucleotides, the CDR3 is TGTGCCAGCAGCTCCACAGGGAACTATGGCTACACCTTC.

On this clone itself: At one boundary the junction diverges from the germline segment, which might be a read error. CDR3 nucleotide sequence: TGTTCCAGCAGCCCGACTAGCGGGCTGCACGAGCAGTACTTC. Residues: CSSSPTSGLHEQYF. V usage is TRBV7-9 and J usage is TRBJ2-7, with 10 bases that match TRBD2. This CDR3 has 14 amino acids. Per the germline V gene, CDR1 is SEHNR and CDR2 is FQNEAQ (reference sequence).

This clone was detected only a few times. The chain recombines TRBV25-1 with TRBJ1-2; D ambiguous. The V end was cut by 2 bases, the J end by 7 bases, with 11 bases between. Germline-derived CDR1 and CDR2 are MGHDK and SYGVNS. This CDR3 is built from 13 residues. The CDR3, as DNA: TGTGCCAGCAGTGAAGGCGGGTCCCTTGGCTACACCTTC. It encodes CASSEGGSLGYTF.

This chain links TRBV9 with TRBJ1-5; 11 bases line up with TRBD1. V was clipped by 2 bases and J by 3 bases; unmatched bases: 1. From germline, CDR1 is SGDLS and CDR2 YYNGEE. The CDR3 is 15 residues long. For the CDR3, the DNA is TGTGCCAGCAGCGTCGGACAGGGGGCCAATCAGCCCCAGCATTTT. This encodes CASSVGQGANQPQHF.

The chain is built from TRBV7-9 and TRBJ2-3, with 8 bases lining up with TRBD1. CDR1 and CDR2 from the germline V gene are SEHNR and FQNEAQ (reference sequence). V shed 4 bases, J shed 4 bases, and the junction held 19 bases outside the gene matches. The CDR3 runs to 19 residues. DNA of the CDR3: TGTGCCAGCAGCTCTAAAGACCTACCAGGGACAGGTTATGCAGATACGCAGTATTTT. Its protein product is CASSSKDLPGTGYADTQYF. The variable domain in full, completed from reference TRBV7-9 and TRBJ2-3, reads DTGVSQNPRHKITKRGQNVTFRCDPISEHNRLYWYRQTLGQGPEFLTYFQNEAQLEKSRLLSDRFSAERPKGSFSTLEIQRTEQGDSAMYLCASSSKDLPGTGYADTQYFGPGTRLTVL.